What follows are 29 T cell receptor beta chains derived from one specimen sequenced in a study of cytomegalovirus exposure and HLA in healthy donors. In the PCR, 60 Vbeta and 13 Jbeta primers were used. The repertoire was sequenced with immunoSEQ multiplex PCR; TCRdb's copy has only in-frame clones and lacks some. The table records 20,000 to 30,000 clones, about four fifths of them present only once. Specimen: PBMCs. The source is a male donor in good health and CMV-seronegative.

The CDR3 DNA is TGTGCCAGCAGTGACACCGGGACTAACTACAATGAGCAGTTCTTC. Amino acids: CASSDTGTNYNEQFF. This chain joins TRBV9 and TRBJ2-1; TRBD2 matches 7 bases. The CDR3 has 15 residues. Losses at the gene ends were 5 bases for V and 3 bases for J; bases not matched to a gene: 8. The germline gives CDR1 SGDLS, CDR2 YYNGEE.

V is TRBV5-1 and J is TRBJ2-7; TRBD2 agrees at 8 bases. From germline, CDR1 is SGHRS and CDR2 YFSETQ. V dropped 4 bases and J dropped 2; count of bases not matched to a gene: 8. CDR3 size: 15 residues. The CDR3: CASSLGPSGPYEQYF. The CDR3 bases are TGCGCCAGCAGCCTTGGCCCTAGCGGGCCCTACGAGCAGTACTTC.

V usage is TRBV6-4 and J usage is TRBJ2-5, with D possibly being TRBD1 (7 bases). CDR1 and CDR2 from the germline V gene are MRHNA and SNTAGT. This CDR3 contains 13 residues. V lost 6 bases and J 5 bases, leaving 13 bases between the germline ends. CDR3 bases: TGTGCCAGCAGGAGGGACAGCGGGGAGACCCAGTACTTC. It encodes CASRRDSGETQYF.

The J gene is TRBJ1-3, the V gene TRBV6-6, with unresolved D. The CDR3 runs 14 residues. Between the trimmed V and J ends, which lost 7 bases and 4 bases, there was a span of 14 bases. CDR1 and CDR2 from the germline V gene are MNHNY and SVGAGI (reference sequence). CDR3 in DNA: TGTGCCAGCATAGGAGGCCGCCGGGGAAACACCATATATTTT. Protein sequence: CASIGGRRGNTIYF.

CDR3 coding DNA: TGTGCCAGCAGCCCATCGACGGGAAAGAACACTGAAGCTTTCTTT. It is translated as CASSPSTGKNTEAFF. The chain combines TRBV11-2 with TRBJ1-1, with D hard to call. Germline CDR1 SGHAT, CDR2 FQNNGV. The CDR3 sequence is 15 residues long. V lost 5 bases and J lost 1, with 14 bases in between. The full variable domain, in which reference TRBV11-2 and TRBJ1-1 provide the parts outside the CDR3, is EAGVAQSPRYKIIEKRQSVAFWCNPISGHATLYWYQQILGQGPKLLIQFQNNGVVDDSQLPKDRFSAERLKGVDSTLKIQPAKLEDSAVYLCASSPSTGKNTEAFFGQGTRLTVV.

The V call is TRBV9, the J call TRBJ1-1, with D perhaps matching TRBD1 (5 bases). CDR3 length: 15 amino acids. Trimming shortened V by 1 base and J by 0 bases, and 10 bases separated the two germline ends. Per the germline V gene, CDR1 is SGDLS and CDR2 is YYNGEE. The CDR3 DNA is TGTGCCAGCAGCGTACTGGGGGGAATGAACACTGAAGCTTTCTTT. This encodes CASSVLGGMNTEAFF.

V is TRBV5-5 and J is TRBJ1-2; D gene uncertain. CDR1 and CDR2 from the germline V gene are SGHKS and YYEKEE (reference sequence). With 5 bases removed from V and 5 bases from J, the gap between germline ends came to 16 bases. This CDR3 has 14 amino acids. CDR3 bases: TGTGCCAGCAGTCCCACAGCGGACCCGTATGGCTACACCTTC. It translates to CASSPTADPYGYTF.

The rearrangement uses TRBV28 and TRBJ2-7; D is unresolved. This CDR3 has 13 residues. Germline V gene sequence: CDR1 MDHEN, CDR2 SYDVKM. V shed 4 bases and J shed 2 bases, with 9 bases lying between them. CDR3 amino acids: CASSYTLTYEQYF. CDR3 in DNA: TGTGCCAGCAGTTACACACTAACCTACGAGCAGTACTTC.

CDR3 nucleotide sequence: TGTGCCAGCAGCTTAGGGGCGCCCGGGCGGGGAATCACAGATACGCAGTATTTT. Translation gives CASSLGAPGRGITDTQYF. J is TRBJ2-3 and V is TRBV7-2; D is possibly TRBD2 (6 bases). The germline V gene encodes CDR1 SGHTA and CDR2 FQGNSA. The ends were cut back, 1 base at V and 2 bases at J, with 19 bases in the middle. The CDR3 is 18 residues long.

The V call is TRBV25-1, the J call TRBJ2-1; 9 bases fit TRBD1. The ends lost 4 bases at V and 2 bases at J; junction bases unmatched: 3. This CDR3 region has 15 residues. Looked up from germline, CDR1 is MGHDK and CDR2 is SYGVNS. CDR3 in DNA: TGTGCCAGCAGTGGGGACAGGGATCCCTACAATGAGCAGTTCTTC. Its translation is CASSGDRDPYNEQFF. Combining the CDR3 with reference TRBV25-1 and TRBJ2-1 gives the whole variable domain EADIYQTPRYLVIGTGKKITLECSQTMGHDKMYWYQQDPGMELHLIHYSYGVNSTEKGDLSSESTVSRIRTEHFPLTLESARPSHTSQYLCASSGDRDPYNEQFFGPGTRLTVL.

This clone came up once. CDR3 region: CASSLGRRGRGNQPQHF. CDR3 nucleotide sequence: TGTGCCAGCAGCTTGGGAAGGAGGGGAAGGGGCAATCAGCCCCAGCATTTT. The chain combines TRBV7-6 with TRBJ1-5; the D gene is possibly TRBD1 (5 bases). The CDR3 has 17 residues. Germline CDR1 SGHVS, CDR2 FNYEAQ. The V and J ends lost 3 bases and 2 bases respectively, with 17 bases between them.

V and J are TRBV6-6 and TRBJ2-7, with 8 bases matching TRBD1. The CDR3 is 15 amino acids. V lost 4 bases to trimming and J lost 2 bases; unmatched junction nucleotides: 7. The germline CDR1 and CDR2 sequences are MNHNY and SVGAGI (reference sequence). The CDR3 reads CASSSPDRDPYEQYF. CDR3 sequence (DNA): TGTGCCAGCAGTTCCCCGGACAGGGACCCCTACGAGCAGTACTTC.

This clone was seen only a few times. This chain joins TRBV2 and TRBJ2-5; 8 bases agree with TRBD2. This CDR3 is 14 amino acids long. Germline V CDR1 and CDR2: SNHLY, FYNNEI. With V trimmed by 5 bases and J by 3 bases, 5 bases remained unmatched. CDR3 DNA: TGTGCCAGCAGTAAGACTAGCGTAGAAGAGACCCAGTACTTC. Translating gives CASSKTSVEETQYF. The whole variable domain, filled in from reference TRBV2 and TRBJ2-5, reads EPEVTQTPSHQVTQMGQEVILRCVPISNHLYFYWYRQILGQKVEFLVSFYNNEISEKSEIFDDQFSVERPDGSNFTLKIRSTKLEDSAMYFCASSKTSVEETQYFGPGTRLLVL.

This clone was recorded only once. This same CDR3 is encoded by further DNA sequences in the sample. This chain's CDR3 is CASSSRGPETQYF. As DNA, the CDR3 is TGTGCCAGCAGCTCCAGGGGGCCGGAGACCCAGTACTTC. The J gene is TRBJ2-5, the V gene TRBV7-9, with 8 bases that match TRBD1. In germline, CDR1 is SEHNR, CDR2 FQNEAQ (reference sequence). The CDR3 is 13 amino acids. The J segment lost 5 bases and the V segment lost 4 bases, leaving 3 bases of the junction unmatched.

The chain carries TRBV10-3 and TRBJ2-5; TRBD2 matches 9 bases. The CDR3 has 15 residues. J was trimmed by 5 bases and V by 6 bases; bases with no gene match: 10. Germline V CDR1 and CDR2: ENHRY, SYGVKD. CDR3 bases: TGTGCCATCAGGGGGACTAGCAGGGGTGGGGAGACCCAGTACTTC. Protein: CAIRGTSRGGETQYF.

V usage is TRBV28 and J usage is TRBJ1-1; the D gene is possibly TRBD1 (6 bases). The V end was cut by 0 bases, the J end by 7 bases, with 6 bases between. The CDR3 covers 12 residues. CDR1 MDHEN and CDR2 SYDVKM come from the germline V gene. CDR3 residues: CASSLWTGEAFF. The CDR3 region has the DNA TGTGCCAGCAGTTTATGGACAGGTGAAGCTTTCTTT.

The CDR3 is CASSAILAGGYNEQFF. The CDR3 DNA follows: TGTGCCAGCAGTGCAATACTAGCGGGGGGTTACAATGAGCAGTTCTTC. V and J are TRBV6-6 and TRBJ2-1; 12 positions match TRBD2. The germline V gene encodes CDR1 MNHNY and CDR2 SVGAGI (reference sequence). V lost 5 bases, J lost 4 bases, and 6 bases stayed unmatched. The CDR3 length is 16 residues.

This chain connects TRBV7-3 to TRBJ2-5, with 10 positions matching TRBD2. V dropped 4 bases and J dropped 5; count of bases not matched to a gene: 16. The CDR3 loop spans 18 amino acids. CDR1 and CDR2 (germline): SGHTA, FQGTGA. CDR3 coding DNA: TGTGCCAGCAGCTCCGGGACTAGCGTCTATCCATGGAGCGAGACCCAGTACTTC. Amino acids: CASSSGTSVYPWSETQYF.

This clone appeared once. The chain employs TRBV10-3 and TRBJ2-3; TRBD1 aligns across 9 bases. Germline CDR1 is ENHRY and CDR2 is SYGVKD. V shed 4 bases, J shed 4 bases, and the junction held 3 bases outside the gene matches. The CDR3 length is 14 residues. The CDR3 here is CAISGGQGSDTQYF. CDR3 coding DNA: TGTGCCATCAGTGGGGGACAGGGATCAGATACGCAGTATTTT.

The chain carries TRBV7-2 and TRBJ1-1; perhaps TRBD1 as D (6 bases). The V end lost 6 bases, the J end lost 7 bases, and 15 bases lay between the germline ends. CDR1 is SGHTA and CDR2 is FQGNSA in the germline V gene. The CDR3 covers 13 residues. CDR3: CASSLDRMNEAFF. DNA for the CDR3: TGTGCCAGCAGTCTCGACAGGATGAATGAAGCTTTCTTT. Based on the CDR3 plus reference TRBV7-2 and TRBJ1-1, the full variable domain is GAGVSQSPSNKVTEKGKDVELRCDPISGHTALYWYRQSLGQGLEFLIYFQGNSAPDKSGLPSDRFSAERTGGSVSTLTIQRTQQEDSAVYLCASSLDRMNEAFFGQGTRLTVV.

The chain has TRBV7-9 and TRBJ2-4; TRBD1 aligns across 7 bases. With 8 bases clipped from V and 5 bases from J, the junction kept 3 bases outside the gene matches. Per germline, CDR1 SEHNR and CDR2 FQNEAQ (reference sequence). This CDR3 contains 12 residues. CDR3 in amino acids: CASGTAENIQYF. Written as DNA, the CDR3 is TGTGCCAGCGGGACAGCGGAAAACATTCAGTACTTC.

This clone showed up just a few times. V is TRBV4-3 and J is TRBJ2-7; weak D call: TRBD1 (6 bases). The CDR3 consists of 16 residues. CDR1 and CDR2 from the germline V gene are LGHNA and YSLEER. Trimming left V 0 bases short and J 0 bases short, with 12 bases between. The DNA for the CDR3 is TGCGCCAGCAGCCAAGAACTGGACAGATACTCCTACGAGCAGTACTTC. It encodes CASSQELDRYSYEQYF.

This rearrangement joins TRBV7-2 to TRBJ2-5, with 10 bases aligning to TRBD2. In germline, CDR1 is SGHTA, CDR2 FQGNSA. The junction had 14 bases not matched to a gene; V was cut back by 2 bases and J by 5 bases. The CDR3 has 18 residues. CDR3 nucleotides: TGTGCCAGCAGCTTATTCTTCCGAGCGGGAGGGCCGAATGAGACCCAGTACTTC. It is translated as CASSLFFRAGGPNETQYF. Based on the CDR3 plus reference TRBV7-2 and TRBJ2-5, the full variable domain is GAGVSQSPSNKVTEKGKDVELRCDPISGHTALYWYRQSLGQGLEFLIYFQGNSAPDKSGLPSDRFSAERTGGSVSTLTIQRTQQEDSAVYLCASSLFFRAGGPNETQYFGPGTRLLVL.

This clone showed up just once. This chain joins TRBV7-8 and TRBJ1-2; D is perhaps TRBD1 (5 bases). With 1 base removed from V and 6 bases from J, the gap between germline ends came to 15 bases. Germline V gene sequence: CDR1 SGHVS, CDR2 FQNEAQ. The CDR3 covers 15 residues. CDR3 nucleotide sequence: TGTGCCAGCAGCTTAGGATCAGGGTTGGAAAATGGCTACACCTTC. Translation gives CASSLGSGLENGYTF.

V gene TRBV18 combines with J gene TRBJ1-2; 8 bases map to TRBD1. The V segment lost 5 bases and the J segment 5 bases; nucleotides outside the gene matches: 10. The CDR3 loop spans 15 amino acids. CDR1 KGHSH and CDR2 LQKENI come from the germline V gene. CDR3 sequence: CASSSSRGPEYGYTF. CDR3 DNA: TGTGCCAGCTCAAGCTCCAGGGGGCCTGAGTATGGCTACACCTTC.

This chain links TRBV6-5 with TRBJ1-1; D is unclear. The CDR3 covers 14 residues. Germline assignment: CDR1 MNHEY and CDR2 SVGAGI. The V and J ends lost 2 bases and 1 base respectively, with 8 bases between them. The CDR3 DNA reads TGTGCCAGCAGTTACAACGAGGCGAACACTGAAGCTTTCTTT. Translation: CASSYNEANTEAFF.

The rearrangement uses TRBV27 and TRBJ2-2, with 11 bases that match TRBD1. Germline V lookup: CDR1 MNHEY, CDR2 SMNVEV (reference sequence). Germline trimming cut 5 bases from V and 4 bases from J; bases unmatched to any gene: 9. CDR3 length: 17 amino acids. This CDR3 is CASSPPPGQGATGELFF. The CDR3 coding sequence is TGTGCCAGCAGTCCACCGCCCGGACAGGGGGCCACCGGGGAGCTGTTTTTT.

Written as DNA, the CDR3 is TGTGCCATCAGTGAGTCCCGAGCCAATGAGCAGTTCTTC. It encodes CAISESRANEQFF. The rearrangement joins TRBV10-3 to TRBJ2-1, with D uncertain. Trimming cost V 0 bases and J 6 bases, with 6 bases left between them. CDR1 is ENHRY, CDR2 SYGVKD, per germline. This CDR3 is 13 amino acids long.

Here the CDR3 DNA reads TGTGCCAGCAGCTCATCCCGGGACAGGTCAATCTACGAGCAGTACTTC. It translates to CASSSSRDRSIYEQYF. The chain recombines TRBV7-9 with TRBJ2-7; TRBD1 agrees at 8 bases. The V gene end was trimmed by 4 bases and the J gene end by 3 bases; junction bases not matched to a gene: 11. The germline V gene encodes CDR1 SEHNR and CDR2 FQNEAQ (reference sequence). This CDR3 region has 16 residues.